This T cell receptor beta chain comes out of a study of blood T cells in healthy people across ages. Study-wide findings and caveats: Both higher diversity and more naive CD4+ cells marked long-lived donors when set against aged donors.

A sample-barcoded 5' primer and a J-beta primer mix were used in a second PCR of about 6 to 11 cycles. Each cDNA molecule carried a tag from a template-switch adaptor that contained 12 random nucleotides. TCRdb re-called the 5' RACE reads through MiXCR, storing one row per CDR3 protein. The data hold 650,000 to 1,000,000 distinct CDR3 sequences, with about 36% observed a single time. This clonotype was counted only a few times. Its cognate antigen is unknown. Sequencing was carried out using blood. The sequence came from a man in his late teens or twenties in good health.

The CDR3 bases are TGTGCCATCAGTTCGACAGGGTTTAATGGCTACACCTTC. Amino acids: CAISSTGFNGYTF. The chain employs TRBV10-3 and TRBJ1-2, with 7 bases fitting TRBD1. The CDR3 consists of 13 residues. From germline, CDR1 is ENHRY and CDR2 SYGVKD. V shed 5 bases, J shed 6 bases, and the junction held 6 bases outside the gene matches.